The clone carrying this TCR beta chain was detected a few times. Its antigen is still unknown. This sample was included in a study of CD8+ T cells in alopecia areata. Treatment in this sample: oral pan-JAK inhibitor, 5-10 mg twice daily. Extraction and reverse transcription of RNA yielded cDNA as the sequencing template. Clones were sequenced by immunoSEQ multiplex PCR, and TCRdb holds only the in-frame ones, with some missing. The sample records some 170,000 clones, 50% to 65% being singletons. Germline loops: CDR1 SGHAT, CDR2 FQNNGV. This CDR3 has 13 residues. Deletions cut 1 base from V and 5 bases from J, with 5 bases between. General study findings and limits: There were many expanded lesional clones persisting in scalp and blood during tofacitinib.

The source of this sequence is a human donor with alopecia areata. The chain couples TRBV11-2 to TRBJ2-2; D remains ambiguous. Sample: CD8+ T cells sorted from blood, taken at week 24, from a patient treated with tofacitinib. The CDR3: CASSLVGTGELFF. In DNA form, the CDR3 reads TGTGCCAGCAGCTTAGTGGGGACCGGGGAGCTGTTTTTT.